This record looks at one T cell receptor beta chain sequence and its context. Its specificity is not known. This sample includes further DNA sequences coding for the same CDR3. This CDR3 is built from 12 residues. Germline values: CDR1 SGHDT, CDR2 YYEEEE. Trimming shortened V by 7 bases and J by 5 bases, and 12 bases separated the two germline ends. cDNA synthesis used the whole RNA isolate, giving expressed TCRB sequences. Method: immunoSEQ multiplex PCR; TCRdb's copy keeps in-frame clones and lacks some. The sample records about 28,000 clones, roughly three fifths being singletons. This sample stems from a study of beta chain features in type 1 diabetes. General study results and limits: TCRB CDR3s were moderately but significantly shorter in Type 1 diabetes patients in all four CD4+ subsets.

This receptor was taken from a woman aged 18-35 years with type 1 diabetes. The rearrangement uses TRBV5-6 and TRBJ2-5; D is possibly TRBD1 (7 bases). Sequencing was done on a sample of Tregs from blood. DNA for the CDR3: TGTGCCAGCGGAGGGGGCAGGGAGACCCAGTACTTC. This encodes CASGGGRETQYF. Together with reference TRBV5-6 and TRBJ2-5, the CDR3 gives the full variable domain: DAGVTQSPTHLIKTRGQQVTLRCSPKSGHDTVSWYQQALGQGPQFIFQYYEEEERQRGNFPDRFSGHQFPNYSSELNVNALLLGDSALYLCASGGGRETQYFGPGTRLLVL.